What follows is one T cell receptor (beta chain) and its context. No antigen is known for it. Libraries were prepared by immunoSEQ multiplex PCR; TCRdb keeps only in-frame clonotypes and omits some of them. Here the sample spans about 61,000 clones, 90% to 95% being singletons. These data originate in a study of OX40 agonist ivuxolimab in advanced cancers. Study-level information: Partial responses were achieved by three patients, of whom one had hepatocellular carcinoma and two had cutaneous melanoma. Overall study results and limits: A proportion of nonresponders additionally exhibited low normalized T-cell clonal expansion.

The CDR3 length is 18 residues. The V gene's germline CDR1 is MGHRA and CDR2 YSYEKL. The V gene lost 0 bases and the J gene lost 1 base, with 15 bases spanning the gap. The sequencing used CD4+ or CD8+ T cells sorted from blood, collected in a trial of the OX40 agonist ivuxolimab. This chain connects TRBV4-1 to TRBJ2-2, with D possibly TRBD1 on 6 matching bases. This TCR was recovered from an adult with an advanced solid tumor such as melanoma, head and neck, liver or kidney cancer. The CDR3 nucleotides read TGCGCCAGCAGCCAAGATGCACCAGGGGTCTTGAACACCGGGGAGCTGTTTTTT. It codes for CASSQDAPGVLNTGELFF.